This TCR beta chain comes out of a study of T cell repertoires in cytomegalovirus infection. A single record per CDR3 protein comes from TCRdb applying MiXCR to the reads. The sample yields about 740,000 distinct CDR3 sequences, about a third seen once. The germline V gene encodes CDR1 MNHNY and CDR2 SVGAGI (reference sequence). The junction had 10 bases not matched to a gene; V was cut back by 7 bases and J by 8 bases. CDR3 length: 14 amino acids. This clonotype originated in a human donor in good health (CMV status not recorded). Some clones in this sample may be carry-over from other donors' samples. The rearrangement uses TRBV6-6 and TRBJ1-4; 7 bases are a match to TRBD1. The sample consisted of PBMCs. For the CDR3, the DNA is TGTGCCAGCATCTCAGGAGGGACAGCCGAAAAACTGTTTTTT. This translates into CASISGGTAEKLFF.